The T cell receptor (beta chain) described here comes from a study of Graves' ophthalmopathy and Graves' hyperthyroidism. Amplification of TCR beta CDR3 regions used RNA transcripts. HTBI-primed first-round RT-PCR preceded second-round multiplex PCR. One entry per CDR3 protein, called by TCRdb with MiXCR from the multiplex PCR reads. The table lists around 1.1 million distinct CDR3 sequences, roughly 35% of them singletons. A word on this clonotype: This may arise from a read error, as a much more abundant clone is one base away.

The CDR3 covers 10 residues. CDR1 and CDR2 (germline): MDHEN, SYDVKM. With 8 bases removed from V and 7 bases from J, the gap between germline ends came to 5 bases. This TCR was sampled from an adult man with Graves' hyperthyroidism. The sequenced sample consisted of peripheral blood or thyroid tissue (not recorded which). The V and J genes are TRBV28 and TRBJ1-4; D is undetermined. The CDR3: CASFGEKLFF. The DNA for the CDR3 is TGTGCCAGCTTTGGTGAAAAACTGTTTTTT.